This T cell receptor (beta chain) was captured in a study of identical twins listed by TCRdb under 2016. Study-level background: The study deep-sequenced TCR alpha and beta repertoires from monozygotic twins, unrelated adults of various ages and cord blood to test whether fetal clonotypes persist. To rule out contamination, replicate twin experiments were performed at different times with different library preparation protocols.

This clonotype was detected many times. No antigen is known for it. No per-base quality is available; no much larger clone lies one base away. Trimming takes 5 bases off V and 5 bases off J; junction bases not matched to a gene: 8. From the germline V gene, CDR1 is SNHLY and CDR2 is FYNNEI. The CDR3 sequence holds 16 residues, the cysteine and phenylalanine included. Kept here is only the CDR3 DNA, which spans 48 bases and is read in frame from base 1. The paper as a whole reports these results and caveats: Recombination models systematically underestimated out-of-frame TCR alpha sharing in monozygotic twins but agreed with sharing between unrelated individuals. Conclusions relied on cross-sectional statistical analysis, since the same donors could not be followed over many years. Zero-insertion analyses could be partly confounded by invariant T cells such as MAIT and iNKT, although diverse VJ usage argued against such confounding for most clonotypes. Compared with coincidental sharing between unrelated individuals, an excess of low generation-probability sequences was observed among out-of-frame TCR alpha sequences shared between twins. Abundant cord blood beta clonotypes had fewer insertions, young adult naive repertoires showed a similar but weaker trend, and memory repertoires showed no such trend. The excess sharing between twins in beta out-of-frame sequences was weaker because fewer shared sequences reduced the signal-to-noise ratio.

Every donor was a healthy Caucasian. The twin cohort consisted of three pairs of female monozygotic twins, all aged about 18 to 30 years. Positive isolation kits from Invitrogen were used to isolate the CD4+ and CD8+ T cell populations. Libraries came from 5' RACE. Sequencing instrument: Illumina HiSeq 2000. Template switching added a universal primer binding site, and the final cDNA carried a unique molecular identifier that allowed TCR cDNA molecules to be counted accurately. Specific primers in the conserved constant-segment region were used to synthesize first-strand cDNA for the TCR alpha and beta chains. To control for contamination, every cDNA library was double barcoded, receiving both a SMART-Mk sample barcode and Illumina barcodes. Two successive PCR steps introduced TruSeq adapter sequences along with Illumina sample barcodes. TCR alpha and beta cDNA libraries were sequenced on the Illumina HiSeq platform with custom primers. From the authors' description of their analysis: Raw reads were processed with MiGEC to extract unique molecular identifiers, and MiXCR was used to determine CDR3 positions. For each individual, recombination models were inferred using an EM algorithm with the repgenHMM and IGoR tools. The analysis of shared clonotypes was done with the tcR package in R, with sharing normalized by the product of cloneset sizes. Out-of-frame nonproductive sequences were analyzed to study raw recombination free of thymic and clonal selection effects. The public reads were quality trimmed at Q25 with fastp and then assembled into clones with MiXCR by TCRdb, keeping productive beta chains. Identical CDR3 proteins give one entry, which carries the most common genes and DNA. The V and J calls come from TCRdb's annotation, not from the publication. The sample table shows around 340,000 distinct CDR3 sequences, and roughly an eighth are seen once. The ten largest account for just over 7% of the sample.

The sample was also reused in another study, on yellow fever vaccine responses in identical twins. As that second paper reports: According to the authors, in identical twins the way T cells responded to vaccination appeared partly convergent and partly personalized. The study precisely tracked vaccine-responding T cell clones in identical twins.

The rearrangement combines TRBV2 with TRBJ2-3, with 12 central nucleotides matching TRBD1. The sequencing sample was made of CD8+ T cells sorted from blood. This clonotype was obtained from a young woman in good health. The bases are TGTGCCAGCAGTACCGGGACAGGGGGCGAGAGAGATACGCAGTATTTT. It is translated as CASSTGTGGERDTQYF.